What follows are 27 T cell receptor beta chains derived from one specimen sequenced in a study of blood T cell repertoires in COVID-19. The data were produced by immunoSEQ multiplex PCR, yet TCRdb's version contains in-frame clones alone and is incomplete. The profile covers hundreds of thousands of clones, with 80% to 90% appearing a single time and just under 20% taken by the ten largest. Input material: peripheral blood. The receptor source for this set is a man aged 25 to 40 with active or convalescent COVID-19.

This chain uses TRBV28 with TRBJ1-2; 7 nucleotides agree with TRBD1. This CDR3 spans 13 amino acids. V shed 3 bases, J shed 4 bases, and the junction held 2 bases outside the gene matches. The germline V gene encodes CDR1 MDHEN and CDR2 SYDVKM. The CDR3 coding sequence is TGTGCCAGCAGTTTGGGACAGAGCTATGGCTACACCTTC. Its translation: CASSLGQSYGYTF.

The DNA of the CDR3 is TGTGCCACCAGCAGAGCGGGACAGGGGGCCTACGAGCAGTACTTC. It specifies CATSRAGQGAYEQYF. The gene calls are TRBV15 and TRBJ2-7; 11 positions match TRBD1. CDR3 length: 15 amino acids. CDR1 LNHNV and CDR2 YYDKDF come from the germline V gene (reference sequence). Losses at the gene ends were 1 base for V and 2 bases for J; bases not matched to a gene: 1.

This chain uses TRBV28 with TRBJ2-5; 11 positions agree with TRBD2. The CDR3 is made up of 17 amino acids. Germline lookup yields CDR1 MDHEN and CDR2 SYDVKM. Unmatched junction bases numbered 11, after V lost 3 bases and J lost 5 bases. The CDR3: CASSFPTSGIRGETQYF. The CDR3 bases are TGTGCCAGCAGTTTTCCGACTAGCGGGATAAGGGGGGAGACCCAGTACTTC.

This clone has more than one count but fewer than ten. The V call is TRBV4-1, the J call TRBJ2-1; 9 bases match TRBD2. V was pared by 0 bases and J by 0 bases, with 12 bases of the junction left unmatched. CDR1 and CDR2 from the germline V gene are MGHRA and YSYEKL. The CDR3 is made up of 20 amino acids. This chain's CDR3 is CASSQDPRASGDSSYNEQFF. The CDR3 DNA reads TGCGCCAGCAGCCAAGATCCTAGGGCTAGCGGGGATAGCTCCTACAATGAGCAGTTCTTC.

V is TRBV28 and J is TRBJ1-2; 10 bases line up with TRBD1. The CDR3 runs 14 residues. Germline V CDR1 and CDR2: MDHEN, SYDVKM. Trimming removed 5 bases from V and 7 bases from J; junction bases left unmatched: 7. The CDR3 DNA sequence: TGTGCCAGCAGTCCTCGGACAGGGGGGATTGGCTACACCTTC. Translated, it gives CASSPRTGGIGYTF.

The rearrangement joins TRBV5-1 to TRBJ2-1; D is perhaps TRBD1 (6 bases). Germline lookup yields CDR1 SGHRS and CDR2 YFSETQ. The V and J ends lost 0 bases and 6 bases respectively, with 10 bases between them. The CDR3 runs 14 residues. In DNA form, the CDR3 reads TGCGCCAGCAGCTTGGAAGGGACAACCAATGAGCAGTTCTTC. Amino acid sequence: CASSLEGTTNEQFF.

V and J are TRBV5-1 and TRBJ2-3; 12 bases line up with TRBD1. This CDR3 has 17 residues. CDR1 SGHRS and CDR2 YFSETQ come from the germline V gene. After removal of 2 bases from V and 4 bases from J, the junction contained 8 bases not matched to a gene. The CDR3 loop is CASSLRGTGGASDTQYF. The CDR3 region has the DNA TGCGCCAGCAGCTTAAGGGGGACAGGGGGCGCATCAGATACGCAGTATTTT. Looking up the rest from reference TRBV5-1 and TRBJ2-3 gives the full variable domain: KAGVTQTPRYLIKTRGQQVTLSCSPISGHRSVSWYQQTPGQGLQFLFEYFSETQRNKGNFPGRFSGRQFSNSRSEMNVSTLELGDSALYLCASSLRGTGGASDTQYFGPGTRLTVL.

The chain employs TRBV7-3 and TRBJ2-7; D perhaps matches TRBD2 (6 bases). The V end was cut by 5 bases, the J end by 0 bases, with 14 bases between. CDR1 is SGHTA and CDR2 is FQGTGA in the germline V gene. CDR3 length equals 15 residues. DNA of the CDR3: TGTGCCAGCAGCCGGGATGGGGGAGGCTCCTACGAGCAGTACTTC. Translated: CASSRDGGGSYEQYF.

The V and J genes are TRBV19 and TRBJ1-4; D gene unclear. Germline V CDR1 and CDR2: LNHDA, SQIVND (reference sequence). This CDR3 is 14 amino acids long. V lost 3 bases and J 8 bases, leaving 13 bases between the germline ends. The CDR3 region is CASSIRERREKLFF. CDR3 nucleotide sequence: TGTGCCAGTAGTATTAGGGAGAGACGAGAAAAACTGTTTTTT.

This chain connects TRBV18 to TRBJ2-7; 7 nucleotides align to TRBD1. Germline CDR1 KGHSH, CDR2 LQKENI. The length of the CDR3 is 16 residues. V trimming: 8 bases; J trimming: 2 bases; junction bases outside the gene matches: 15. Here the CDR3 reads CASRHTPTGSTYEQYF. The CDR3 region has the DNA TGTGCCAGCCGCCATACCCCGACAGGGTCGACCTACGAGCAGTACTTC.

V and J are TRBV25-1 and TRBJ1-2; no clear D. V gave up 3 bases and J gave up 1 base, with 9 bases separating them. The germline CDR1 and CDR2 sequences are MGHDK and SYGVNS. CDR3 length equals 14 residues. DNA for the CDR3: TGTGCCAGCAGTGAGGGCAGGCGTAACTATGGCTACACCTTC. As protein: CASSEGRRNYGYTF.

This clone was picked up a small number of times. This chain connects TRBV28 to TRBJ2-2; tentatively, D is TRBD2 (6 bases). The CDR3 runs 15 residues. Between the trimmed V and J ends, which lost 2 bases and 8 bases, there was a span of 15 bases. Germline CDR1 is MDHEN and CDR2 is SYDVKM. CDR3 in amino acids: CASSLDGRRAGELFF. CDR3 DNA sequence: TGTGCCAGCAGTTTAGACGGGAGACGAGCGGGGGAGCTGTTTTTT.

This rearrangement joins TRBV6-5 to TRBJ2-7, with D uncertain. The CDR3 covers 12 residues. The V gene's germline CDR1 is MNHEY and CDR2 SVGAGI. V lost 3 bases to trimming and J lost 5 bases, with 8 bases between them. The CDR3 DNA follows: TGTGCCAGCAGTTATCACGGAGACGAGCAGTACTTC. This codes for CASSYHGDEQYF.

This clone has only one observation. V gene TRBV25-1 combines with J gene TRBJ1-1, with unresolved D. The CDR3 sequence is 13 residues long. Germline V gene sequence: CDR1 MGHDK, CDR2 SYGVNS. V lost 1 base, J lost 8 bases, and 11 bases lay in between. The chain's CDR3 is CASSELRFSEAFF. The CDR3 DNA reads as TGTGCCAGCAGTGAATTGCGGTTCTCCGAAGCTTTCTTT.

This chain uses TRBV6-5 with TRBJ1-5; possible D gene TRBD1, 6 bases. With 8 bases removed from V and 5 bases from J, the gap between germline ends came to 19 bases. Germline V gives CDR1 MNHEY, CDR2 SVGAGI. This CDR3 region has 15 residues. The CDR3 sequence: CASVGGGAAYQPQHF. The DNA for the CDR3 is TGTGCCAGCGTTGGAGGGGGGGCAGCGTATCAGCCCCAGCATTTT.

CDR3 sequence (DNA): TGCGCCAGCAGCTTGGCTGGGGGGGATACGCAGTATTTT. Its translation is CASSLAGGDTQYF. The rearrangement uses TRBV5-1 and TRBJ2-3; weak D call: TRBD2 (6 bases). CDR3 length: 13 residues. Per the germline V gene, CDR1 is SGHRS and CDR2 is YFSETQ. V was pared by 0 bases and J by 6 bases, with 8 bases between.

The chain employs TRBV28 and TRBJ1-2; D gene ambiguous. The V and J ends lost 6 bases and 3 bases respectively, with 14 bases between them. Germline CDR1 and CDR2: MDHEN and SYDVKM. The CDR3 extends over 14 amino acids. The CDR3 DNA sequence: TGTGCCAGCAGCCCGAGCGGGCGTTACTATGGCTACACCTTC. Residues: CASSPSGRYYGYTF.

This sequence joins TRBV6-4 and TRBJ2-4; D is uncertain. With 5 bases removed from V and 1 base from J, the gap between germline ends came to 12 bases. The CDR3 length is 15 residues. Germline V gives CDR1 MRHNA, CDR2 SNTAGT. The CDR3 sequence: CASSTHSRAKNIQYF. CDR3 nucleotides: TGTGCCAGCAGTACACACTCGAGGGCCAAAAACATTCAGTACTTC.

The chain joins TRBV24-1 to TRBJ2-1; D perhaps matches TRBD2 (7 bases). V was pared by 0 bases and J by 0 bases, with 14 bases between. The CDR3 sequence is 18 residues long. Germline V gene sequence: CDR1 KGHDR, CDR2 SFDVKD. CDR3 in DNA: TGTGCCACCAGTGATTTGAGGGGGGAGGGGACCTCCTACAATGAGCAGTTCTTC. It is translated as CATSDLRGEGTSYNEQFF.

The rearrangement links TRBV7-3 to TRBJ2-2, with TRBD2 identical over 10 bases. Germline trimming cut 5 bases from V and 6 bases from J; bases unmatched to any gene: 6. Germline V gives CDR1 SGHTA, CDR2 FQGTGA. The CDR3 is made up of 15 amino acids. The CDR3 region has the DNA TGTGCCAGCAGCCTTCTAGCGGGAGAGTCCGGGGAGCTGTTTTTT. Translation gives CASSLLAGESGELFF.

This clone turned up a few times. V and J are TRBV5-1 and TRBJ2-6; perhaps TRBD1 as D (6 bases). Trimming shortened V by 3 bases and J by 2 bases, and 12 bases separated the two germline ends. The CDR3 contains 16 residues. CDR1 SGHRS and CDR2 YFSETQ come from the germline V gene. CDR3 bases: TGCGCCAGCAGCTCGACAGGTTTAGCTGGGGCCAACGTCCTGACTTTC. It translates to CASSSTGLAGANVLTF.

The CDR3 loop reads CASSIGLAGVSSYNEQFF. The DNA for the CDR3 is TGTGCCAGTAGTATAGGACTAGCGGGGGTCAGCTCCTACAATGAGCAGTTCTTC. J is TRBJ2-1 and V is TRBV19, with TRBD2 matching 12 bases. This CDR3 is 18 amino acids long. CDR1 and CDR2 from the germline V gene are LNHDA and SQIVND (reference sequence). With V trimmed by 1 base and J by 0 bases, 4 bases remained unmatched. The full variable domain, in which reference TRBV19 and TRBJ2-1 provide the parts outside the CDR3, is DGGITQSPKYLFRKEGQNVTLSCEQNLNHDAMYWYRQDPGQGLRLIYYSQIVNDFQKGDIAEGYSVSREKKESFPLTVTSAQKNPTAFYLCASSIGLAGVSSYNEQFFGPGTRLTVL.

The rearrangement links TRBV3-1 (or the pseudogene TRBV3-2) to TRBJ2-1; 11 bases are shared with TRBD2. The CDR3 sequence is 17 residues long. CDR1 is LGHDT and CDR2 is YNNKEL in the germline V gene (reference sequence). Trimming cost V 6 bases and J 5 bases; bases outside gene matches: 12. The CDR3 nucleotides read TGTGCCAGCAGAAGACAAGGAAGTAGCGGGGGGGACAATGAGCAGTTCTTC. Translating it yields CASRRQGSSGGDNEQFF.

This chain joins TRBV6-5 and TRBJ2-3, with 7 bases matching TRBD1. This CDR3 is 15 amino acids long. With 4 bases clipped from V and 2 bases from J, the junction kept 6 bases outside the gene matches. Germline V gene sequence: CDR1 MNHEY, CDR2 SVGAGI. CDR3 sequence (DNA): TGTGCCAGCAGTTCCCAGGGGGTCCCCACAGATACGCAGTATTTT. Amino acid sequence: CASSSQGVPTDTQYF.

The J gene is TRBJ1-2, the V gene TRBV7-8, with D possibly being TRBD1 (6 bases). Looked up from germline, CDR1 is SGHVS and CDR2 is FQNEAQ. V gave up 6 bases and J gave up 0 bases, with 14 bases separating them. The CDR3 covers 15 residues. The CDR3 DNA follows: TGTGCCAGCAGACGCTCCAGGGGATCTAACTATGGCTACACCTTC. It encodes CASRRSRGSNYGYTF.

Note on this clone: A junction end diverges from the germline sequence, so it may reflect a read error. V gene TRBV5-1 combines with J gene TRBJ1-1, with TRBD1 matching 11 bases. From germline, CDR1 is SGHRS and CDR2 YFSETQ. This CDR3 has 14 residues. This CDR3 is CASSLGEKGTGGLF. CDR3 sequence (DNA): TGCGCCAGCAGCTTGGGCGAAAAAGGGACAGGGGGATTGTTT.

The chain links TRBV13 to TRBJ2-7, with a possible D match to TRBD2 (5 bases). The CDR3 spans 15 residues. The V end lost 5 bases, the J end lost 3 bases, and 17 bases lay between the germline ends. Germline CDR1 reads PRHDT; CDR2 reads FYEKMQ (reference sequence). This CDR3 is CASSVRAAAFYEQYF. The CDR3 DNA reads TGTGCCAGCAGCGTCCGGGCAGCGGCGTTCTACGAGCAGTACTTC.